These 29 T cell receptor beta chains share one sample of origin, sequenced in a study of cytomegalovirus exposure and HLA in healthy donors. Primers for the PCR totalled 60 Vbeta and 13 Jbeta. Method: immunoSEQ multiplex PCR; TCRdb's copy keeps in-frame clones and lacks some. The table shows about 100,000 clones, with over 60% occurring only once. Sequencing input: PBMCs. These receptors all come from a woman between 18 and 30 years old in good health and CMV-seropositive.

The chain is built from TRBV30 and TRBJ2-1; TRBD2 matches 11 bases. Trimming took 8 bases from V and 4 from J; bases not matched to a gene: 4. Germline values: CDR1 GTSNPN, CDR2 SVGIG (reference sequence). The CDR3 has 13 residues. For the CDR3, the DNA is TGTGCCGCCGTAGCGGGAGGGTACAATGAGCAGTTCTTC. Residues: CAAVAGGYNEQFF.

The chain recombines TRBV15 with TRBJ1-1, with D perhaps TRBD1 (5 bases). Trimming stripped 0 bases from V and 1 base from J, with 12 bases between. CDR1 and CDR2 from the germline V gene are LNHNV and YYDKDF (reference sequence). CDR3 length: 16 amino acids. The CDR3 DNA reads as TGTGCCACCAGCAGAGATACACTCGGGGGGAACACTGAAGCTTTCTTT. Translation: CATSRDTLGGNTEAFF.

This clone was detected once. V and J are TRBV28 and TRBJ1-4, with 11 positions matching TRBD1. V was pared by 5 bases and J by 4 bases, with 12 bases of the junction left unmatched. Germline V CDR1 and CDR2: MDHEN, SYDVKM. The CDR3 consists of 18 residues. CDR3 coding DNA: TGTGCCAGCAGTACCTCCGGGACAGGGGGAGGGAGTAATGAAAAACTGTTTTTT. Its translation: CASSTSGTGGGSNEKLFF.

The CDR3 bases are TGTGCCAGCAGCTTAGCTCACATGCCCTATGGCTACACCTTC. Its translation is CASSLAHMPYGYTF. The chain is built from TRBV7-9 and TRBJ1-2, with D hard to call. V lost 0 bases and J 4 bases, leaving 9 bases between the germline ends. CDR1 is SEHNR and CDR2 is FQNEAQ in the germline V gene (reference sequence). The CDR3 has 14 amino acids.

The chain combines TRBV10-3 with TRBJ2-7; possible D gene TRBD2, 6 bases. This CDR3 is 13 amino acids long. CDR1 and CDR2 (germline): ENHRY, SYGVKD. V lost 11 bases and J lost 0, with 14 bases in between. CDR3 DNA sequence: TGTGCCGGGCGGGACGGTTCCTCCTACGAGCAGTACTTC. Translation: CAGRDGSSYEQYF.

This clone was recorded at least ten times. The chain recombines TRBV9 with TRBJ2-1, with 10 nucleotides matching TRBD2. The V gene's germline CDR1 is SGDLS and CDR2 YYNGEE. The CDR3 sequence is 15 residues long. V shed 5 bases and J 2 bases; nucleotides not matched to a gene: 4. CDR3 nucleotide sequence: TGTGCCAGCAGTCTAGCGGGAGCCCCCTACAATGAGCAGTTCTTC. Protein product: CASSLAGAPYNEQFF.

The chain has TRBV6-5 and TRBJ1-1; TRBD1 might be the D (5 bases). Per the germline V gene, CDR1 is MNHEY and CDR2 is SVGAGI. The CDR3 loop spans 14 amino acids. With 8 bases removed from V and 5 bases from J, the gap between germline ends came to 18 bases. The CDR3 DNA follows: TGTGCCAGCCGACCGCCCTGGGAGGGGACTGAAGCTTTCTTT. It codes for CASRPPWEGTEAFF.

This clone was recorded a few times. The chain carries TRBV5-1 and TRBJ2-7, with TRBD2 matching over 8 bases. Germline V gene lookup returns CDR1 SGHRS and CDR2 YFSETQ. Unmatched junction bases numbered 13, after V lost 0 bases and J lost 2 bases. The CDR3 is made up of 18 amino acids. CDR3 amino acids: CASSLEGLVGRATYEQYF. CDR3 nucleotide sequence: TGCGCCAGCAGCTTGGAGGGGTTGGTCGGGAGGGCCACCTACGAGCAGTACTTC.

This clone was detected once. The rearrangement joins TRBV6-5 to TRBJ2-1, with a weak D call TRBD2 (5 bases). V dropped 7 bases and J dropped 7 bases, with 11 bases sitting between them. Germline V lookup: CDR1 MNHEY, CDR2 SVGAGI. The CDR3 sequence is 12 residues long. The CDR3 reads CASKNGENEQFF. As DNA, the CDR3 is TGTGCCAGCAAAAACGGGGAGAATGAGCAGTTCTTC.

The chain employs TRBV10-1 and TRBJ2-5; a possible D gene is TRBD2 (5 bases). The CDR3 runs 14 residues. CDR1 and CDR2 (germline): WNHNN, SYGVQD (reference sequence). Between the trimmed V and J ends, which lost 0 bases and 2 bases, there was a span of 7 bases. CDR3 nucleotides: TGCGCCAGCAGTGAGTCTACGGGGCAAGAGACCCAGTACTTC. Protein sequence: CASSESTGQETQYF.

The chain is built from TRBV4-1 and TRBJ1-1; D might be TRBD1 (5 bases). CDR3 length equals 15 residues. V dropped 1 base and J dropped 5 bases, with 14 bases sitting between them. From germline, CDR1 is MGHRA and CDR2 YSYEKL. DNA of the CDR3: TGCGCCAGCAGCCAAGGGGCGGGGGTACGGACTGAAGCTTTCTTT. Its protein is CASSQGAGVRTEAFF.

The chain joins TRBV10-3 to TRBJ1-1; the D gene is possibly TRBD1 (5 bases). V dropped 0 bases and J dropped 3 bases, with 5 bases sitting between them. The germline CDR1 and CDR2 sequences are ENHRY and SYGVKD. The CDR3 loop spans 13 amino acids. This chain's CDR3 is CAISESGDTEAFF. DNA of the CDR3: TGTGCCATCAGTGAGTCAGGGGACACTGAAGCTTTCTTT.

The chain has TRBV27 and TRBJ2-1; TRBD1 agrees at 7 bases. Germline V gene lookup returns CDR1 MNHEY and CDR2 SMNVEV (reference sequence). The CDR3 has 16 residues. Unmatched junction bases numbered 8, after V lost 5 bases and J lost 1 base. The CDR3 reads CASSPQGTASYNEQFF. CDR3 nucleotide sequence: TGTGCCAGCAGTCCCCAGGGGACAGCGTCCTACAATGAGCAGTTCTTC.

The chain recombines TRBV30 with TRBJ1-5, with D possibly being TRBD1 (6 bases). Germline lookup yields CDR1 GTSNPN and CDR2 SVGIG (reference sequence). The V and J ends lost 1 base and 4 bases respectively, with 8 bases between them. This CDR3 region has 13 residues. The CDR3 nucleotides are TGTGCCTGGAGTGCAGGGGCAAATCAGCCCCAGCATTTT. It translates to CAWSAGANQPQHF.

DNA for the CDR3: TGTGCCAGCACTCCCCCCGGGTCTATCGGGTACGAGCAGTACTTC. Translating it yields CASTPPGSIGYEQYF. The chain employs TRBV28 and TRBJ2-7; D is uncertain. Trimming took off 7 bases at V and 4 bases at J, with 20 bases between the two ends. Germline values: CDR1 MDHEN, CDR2 SYDVKM. The CDR3 is 15 residues long. Together with reference TRBV28 and TRBJ2-7, the CDR3 gives the full variable domain: DVKVTQSSRYLVKRTGEKVFLECVQDMDHENMFWYRQDPGLGLRLIYFSYDVKMKEKGDIPEGYSVSREKKERFSLILESASTNQTSMYLCASTPPGSIGYEQYFGPGTRLTVT.

This clone was detected a few times. This specimen includes other DNA sequences encoding the same CDR3. V is TRBV7-3 and J is TRBJ1-1; D is perhaps TRBD1 (5 bases). Germline CDR1 is SGHTA and CDR2 is FQGTGA. V lost 3 bases and J 0 bases, leaving 5 bases between the germline ends. The CDR3 is made up of 13 amino acids. CDR3 sequence reads: CASSLTVNTEAFF. CDR3 in DNA: TGTGCCAGCAGCTTGACAGTGAACACTGAAGCTTTCTTT.

V is TRBV5-1 and J is TRBJ2-3; a possible D gene is TRBD1 (6 bases). CDR1 and CDR2 from the germline V gene are SGHRS and YFSETQ. Trimming cost V 4 bases and J 0 bases, with 12 bases left between them. CDR3 size: 15 residues. CDR3 in amino acids: CASSDGTPSTDTQYF. The CDR3 DNA sequence: TGCGCCAGCAGCGACGGGACACCCAGCACAGATACGCAGTATTTT.

The rearrangement uses TRBV5-6 and TRBJ1-2, with a tentative D call TRBD1 (6 bases). CDR3 length: 14 amino acids. The germline gives CDR1 SGHDT, CDR2 YYEEEE. Trimming shortened V by 3 bases and J by 5 bases, and 14 bases separated the two germline ends. DNA of the CDR3: TGTGCCAGCAGCTACGGGACATTAGGATATGGCTACACCTTC. This codes for CASSYGTLGYGYTF.

This clone was detected only a few times. V is TRBV5-4 and J is TRBJ2-2, with 12 bases that match TRBD2. Per germline, CDR1 SGHNT and CDR2 YYREEE (reference sequence). CDR3 length equals 16 residues. Unmatched junction bases numbered 7, after V lost 4 bases and J lost 6 bases. CDR3 nucleotides: TGTGCCAGCAGCACCGGACTAGCGGGAATCCCCGGGGAGCTGTTTTTT. Encoded protein: CASSTGLAGIPGELFF.

This chain links TRBV11-2 with TRBJ2-7, with TRBD2 identical over 8 bases. The CDR3 covers 15 residues. Germline lookup yields CDR1 SGHAT and CDR2 FQNNGV. Germline trimming cut 0 bases from V and 3 bases from J; bases unmatched to any gene: 4. As DNA, the CDR3 is TGTGCCAGCAGCTTAGAACTAGCGGTTTACTACGAGCAGTACTTC. Its translation: CASSLELAVYYEQYF.

In this sample, this clone turned up a few times. The V call is TRBV28, the J call TRBJ1-2; 10 bases are a match to TRBD1. V lost 7 bases and J lost 4; bases outside the gene matches: 9. Per the germline V gene, CDR1 is MDHEN and CDR2 is SYDVKM. This CDR3 has 15 amino acids. CDR3 bases: TGTGCCAGCACCTCCGGGACAGGGGTTGGCTATGGCTACACCTTC. Its translation: CASTSGTGVGYGYTF.

This chain connects TRBV19 to TRBJ2-7; 7 bases fit TRBD1. The CDR3 consists of 14 residues. The germline gives CDR1 LNHDA, CDR2 SQIVND (reference sequence). V dropped 3 bases and J dropped 5; count of bases not matched to a gene: 7. As DNA, the CDR3 is TGTGCCAGTAGTATTGTTAGGGACAGCCACGAGCAGTACTTC. Translated, it gives CASSIVRDSHEQYF.

This chain links TRBV5-6 with TRBJ2-5, with TRBD2 matching over 9 bases. The ends lost 4 bases at V and 5 bases at J; junction bases unmatched: 3. CDR3 length: 13 amino acids. The germline gives CDR1 SGHDT, CDR2 YYEEEE. The DNA for the CDR3 is TGTGCCAGCAGCCTAGCGGGATCTGAGACCCAGTACTTC. Translation: CASSLAGSETQYF.

The J gene is TRBJ1-4, the V gene TRBV25-1; 7 positions match TRBD1. This CDR3 region has 12 residues. Germline V gives CDR1 MGHDK, CDR2 SYGVNS. V gave up 10 bases and J gave up 4 bases; unmatched junction bases: 3. The CDR3 region has the DNA TGTGCCACTCGACAGGGTAATGAAAAACTGTTTTTT. Translated, it gives CATRQGNEKLFF. Full variable domain (missing parts from reference TRBV25-1 and TRBJ1-4): EADIYQTPRYLVIGTGKKITLECSQTMGHDKMYWYQQDPGMELHLIHYSYGVNSTEKGDLSSESTVSRIRTEHFPLTLESARPSHTSQYLCATRQGNEKLFFGSGTQLSVL.

The V gene is TRBV5-1, the J gene TRBJ2-5; 8 positions agree with TRBD2. CDR3 size: 16 residues. Trimming removed 2 bases from V and 1 base from J; junction bases left unmatched: 7. CDR1 and CDR2 (germline): SGHRS, YFSETQ. This chain's CDR3 is CASSLPKTSGQETQYF. DNA of the CDR3: TGCGCCAGCAGCTTACCTAAAACTAGCGGCCAAGAGACCCAGTACTTC.

This clone was detected only a few times. The V gene is TRBV10-3, the J gene TRBJ1-4; 9 positions agree with TRBD1. J gave up 6 bases and V 11 bases, and 7 bases lay outside the gene matches. The CDR3 loop spans 13 amino acids. Germline CDR1 ENHRY, CDR2 SYGVKD. CDR3: CAAQGARDEKLFF. The CDR3 nucleotides are TGTGCCGCACAGGGGGCGCGGGATGAAAAACTGTTTTTT.

The CDR3 coding sequence is TGTGCCAGCAGCGCGGGGACAGGGTATTTTCATGGGTCCTACGAGCAGTACTTC. Translating gives CASSAGTGYFHGSYEQYF. This sequence joins TRBV7-9 and TRBJ2-7, with 9 bases fitting TRBD1. With 5 bases clipped from V and 1 base from J, the junction kept 15 bases outside the gene matches. The CDR3 is 18 residues long. Germline CDR1 reads SEHNR; CDR2 reads FQNEAQ (reference sequence).

This clone occurred a few times. The V and J genes are TRBV15 and TRBJ1-1; 8 bases line up with TRBD1. The CDR3 spans 15 residues. With 5 bases clipped from V and 3 bases from J, the junction kept 8 bases outside the gene matches. Germline assignment: CDR1 LNHNV and CDR2 YYDKDF (reference sequence). CDR3 in DNA: TGTGCCACCAGCGGGCGACAGGGGACCGACACTGAAGCTTTCTTT. It specifies CATSGRQGTDTEAFF. Variable domain in full (rest from reference TRBV15 and TRBJ1-1): DAMVIQNPRYQVTQFGKPVTLSCSQTLNHNVMYWYQQKSSQAPKLLFHYYDKDFNNEADTPDNFQSRRPNTSFCFLDIRSPGLGDTAMYLCATSGRQGTDTEAFFGQGTRLTVV.

This clone was counted between two and nine times. This chain uses TRBV4-1 with TRBJ2-1, with 14 bases matching TRBD2. The CDR3 runs 18 residues. The V and J ends lost 2 bases and 10 bases, in that order; junction bases with no gene match: 13. Germline V lookup: CDR1 MGHRA, CDR2 YSYEKL. The CDR3 spells CASSQPGLAGDLSGEQFF. CDR3 DNA sequence: TGCGCCAGCAGCCAACCGGGACTAGCGGGAGATTTGTCTGGGGAGCAGTTCTTC.